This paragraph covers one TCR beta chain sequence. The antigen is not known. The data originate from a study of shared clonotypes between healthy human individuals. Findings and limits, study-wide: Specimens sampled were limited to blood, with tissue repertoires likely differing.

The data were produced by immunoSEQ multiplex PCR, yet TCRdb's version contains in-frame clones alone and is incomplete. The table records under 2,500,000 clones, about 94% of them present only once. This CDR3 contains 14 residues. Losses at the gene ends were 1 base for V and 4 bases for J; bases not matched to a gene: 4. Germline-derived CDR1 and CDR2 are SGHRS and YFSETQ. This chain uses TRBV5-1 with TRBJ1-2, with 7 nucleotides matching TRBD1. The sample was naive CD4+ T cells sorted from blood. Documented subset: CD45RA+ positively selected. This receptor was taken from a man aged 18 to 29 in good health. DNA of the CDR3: TGCGCCAGCAGCTTGACAGGGGCCTCCTATGGCTACACCTTC. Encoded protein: CASSLTGASYGYTF.